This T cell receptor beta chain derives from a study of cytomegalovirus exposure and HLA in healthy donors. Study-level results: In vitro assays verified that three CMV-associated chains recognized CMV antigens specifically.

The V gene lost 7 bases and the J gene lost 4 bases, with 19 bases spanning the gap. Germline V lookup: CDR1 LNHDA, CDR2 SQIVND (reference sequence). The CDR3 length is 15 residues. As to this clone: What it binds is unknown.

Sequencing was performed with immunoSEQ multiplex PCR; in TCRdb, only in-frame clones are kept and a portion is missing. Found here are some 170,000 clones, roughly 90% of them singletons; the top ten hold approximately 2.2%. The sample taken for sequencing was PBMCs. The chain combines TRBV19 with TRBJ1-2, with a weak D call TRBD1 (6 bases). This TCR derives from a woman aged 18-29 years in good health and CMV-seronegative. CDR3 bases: TGTGCCAGTACGGCAGGGGACCTGATAATCTATGGCTACACCTTC. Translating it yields CASTAGDLIIYGYTF.